This T cell receptor beta chain was sequenced for a study of cytomegalovirus exposure and HLA in healthy donors. The study, taken as a whole, reports: 87-base-pair reads could not separate some V segments, including TRBV6-2 and TRBV6-3. Most sequenced TCRs were rare (though some public TCRs occurred in many donors). What was likely a sequencing artifact was a cluster of highly shared sequence variants.

The table lists this clone with a few counts. Its antigen is as yet unknown. The V gene's germline CDR1 is SGHTA and CDR2 FQGNSA. The CDR3 has 14 residues. The germline V and J ends were trimmed by 7 bases and 4 bases, with 13 bases remaining between them. This PCR relied on a set of 60 Vbeta primers and 13 Jbeta primers. Method: immunoSEQ multiplex PCR; TCRdb's copy keeps in-frame clones and lacks some. Here the sample spans around 170,000 clones, 81% being singletons. The source is a man aged 50 or older in good health and CMV-seronegative. This rearrangement joins TRBV7-2 to TRBJ2-2; perhaps TRBD2 as D (7 bases). The sample comprised PBMCs. CDR3 residues: CASIGGGGTGELFF. The CDR3 DNA reads TGTGCCAGCATCGGAGGGGGGGGCACCGGGGAGCTGTTTTTT.